This TCR beta chain was profiled in a study of T cell responses to AZD1222 COVID-19 vaccine. Sequencing used immunoSEQ multiplex PCR; TCRdb keeps in-frame clones, though not all of them. The sample lists about 140,000 clones, roughly 82% occurring once. Germline-derived CDR1 and CDR2 are SGDLS and YYNGEE. The CDR3 has 15 residues. The V end was cut by 0 bases, the J end by 2 bases, with 12 bases between. The receptor comes from an adult in good health. The V gene is TRBV9, the J gene TRBJ2-7, with D possibly called TRBD1 or TRBD2 (5 bases each). The sequenced sample was peripheral blood, obtained on day 0 of AZD1222 vaccination. The CDR3: CASSVELGPTYEQYF. Here the CDR3 DNA reads TGTGCCAGCAGCGTAGAGCTGGGACCAACCTACGAGCAGTACTTC. The full variable domain, completed using reference TRBV9 and TRBJ2-7, is DSGVTQTPKHLITATGQRVTLRCSPRSGDLSVYWYQQSLDQGLQFLIQYYNGEERAKGNILERFSAQQFPDLHSELNLSSLELGDSALYFCASSVELGPTYEQYFGPGTRLTVT.